The rows below give T cell receptor beta chains drawn from one sample of a study of blood T cell repertoires in COVID-19. The repertoire was sequenced with immunoSEQ multiplex PCR; TCRdb's copy has only in-frame clones and lacks some. The data show about 140,000 clones, about 79% seen once. Sequenced input: peripheral blood. All receptors come from a woman of 80 years or more with active or convalescent COVID-19. Each CDR3 is given with its conserved first and last residue. D genes are given only for firm matches. Expanded clones are given a class, and other clones once, few, many or no size at all.

CDR3: CAWSHRGSERTEAFF; DNA: TGTGCCTGGAGTCACAGGGGGAGCGAGAGGACTGAAGCTTTCTTT; D: TRBD1; V: TRBV30; size: few; J: TRBJ1-1
CDR3: CASSFSGSNQPQHF; DNA: TGTGCCAGCAGCTTCTCGGGGAGCAATCAGCCCCAGCATTTT; D: NA; V: TRBV11-2; size: few; J: TRBJ1-5
CDR3: CASSERVGSNSPLHF; DNA: TGTGCCAGCAGTGAGAGGGTAGGGAGCAATTCACCCCTCCACTTT; D: NA; V: TRBV2; size: few; J: TRBJ1-6
CDR3: CASSLTTGGSSYEQYF; DNA: TGTGCCAGCAGCTTAACGACAGGGGGCAGCTCCTACGAGCAGTACTTC; D: TRBD1; V: TRBV11-2; size: many; J: TRBJ2-7
CDR3: CASSLPRKRDSPLHF; DNA: TGCGCCAGCAGCCTCCCGAGGAAGCGAGATTCACCCCTCCACTTT; D: NA; V: TRBV10-1; size: NA; J: TRBJ1-6
CDR3: CASSESSLFSSGNTIYF; DNA: TGTGCCAGCTCGGAGTCGTCCCTCTTCAGCTCTGGAAACACCATATATTTT; D: NA; V: TRBV18; size: NA; J: TRBJ1-3
CDR3: CAWSRGDIYTDTQYF; DNA: TGTGCCTGGAGTCGGGGAGACATCTACACAGATACGCAGTATTTT; D: NA; V: TRBV30; size: NA; J: TRBJ2-3
CDR3: CASSRSGNTIYF; DNA: TGTGCCAGTAGTCGCTCTGGAAACACCATATATTTT; D: NA; V: TRBV19; size: NA; J: TRBJ1-3
CDR3: CASSPPWTGAWGYTF; DNA: TGTGCCAGCAGCCCTCCCTGGACAGGGGCATGGGGCTACACCTTC; D: TRBD1; V: TRBV14; size: NA; J: TRBJ1-2
CDR3: CASSPTTGGGTEAFF; DNA: TGCGCCAGCAGCCCCACGACAGGGGGCGGCACTGAAGCTTTCTTT; D: TRBD1; V: TRBV5-1; size: NA; J: TRBJ1-1
CDR3: CASRPPGTAVRGFFF; DNA: TGTGCCAGTAGACCACCCGGGACAGCGGTTAGGGGTTTTTTCTTT; D: TRBD1; V: TRBV19; size: NA; J: TRBJ1-1
CDR3: CATSNRVGYGYTF; DNA: TGTGCCACCAGCAACAGGGTTGGCTATGGCTACACCTTC; D: NA; V: TRBV15; size: NA; J: TRBJ1-2
CDR3: CASSAYKTQETQYF; DNA: TGTGCCAGCAGCGCGTACAAGACTCAAGAGACCCAGTACTTC; D: NA; V: TRBV21-1; size: NA; J: TRBJ2-5
CDR3: CASSPRQGLTDTQYF; DNA: TGTGCCAGCAGCCCAAGACAGGGGCTTACAGATACGCAGTATTTT; D: TRBD1; V: TRBV3-1/TRBV3-2; size: NA; J: TRBJ2-3
CDR3: CASSHPGLAGVAQETQYF; DNA: TGTGCCAGCAGTCACCCGGGACTAGCGGGGGTCGCCCAAGAGACCCAGTACTTC; D: TRBD2; V: TRBV2; size: NA; J: TRBJ2-5
CDR3: CASSHGTGEAFF; DNA: TGTGCCAGCAGCCATGGGACAGGTGAAGCTTTCTTT; D: TRBD1; V: TRBV14; size: NA; J: TRBJ1-1
CDR3: CASSQSDRGGGEAFF; DNA: TGTGCCAGCAGCCAATCAGACAGGGGGGGAGGTGAAGCTTTCTTT; D: TRBD1; V: TRBV3-1/TRBV3-2; size: NA; J: TRBJ1-1
CDR3: CASSRGLGDSPLHF; DNA: TGTGCCAGCAGCCGGGGCCTTGGGGATTCACCCCTCCACTTT; D: NA; V: TRBV3-1/TRBV3-2; size: NA; J: TRBJ1-6
CDR3: CSAAGQVKDTQYF; DNA: TGCAGCGCTGCGGGACAGGTAAAAGATACGCAGTATTTT; D: TRBD1; V: TRBV29-1; size: NA; J: TRBJ2-3
CDR3: CASRPGQENGYTF; DNA: TGTGCAAGTCGCCCGGGACAGGAAAATGGCTACACCTTC; D: NA; V: TRBV12-2; size: NA; J: TRBJ1-2
CDR3: CASSEVPDINYGYTF; DNA: TGTGCCAGCAGTGAAGTTCCAGATATTAACTATGGCTACACCTTC; D: NA; V: TRBV6-1; size: many; J: TRBJ1-2
CDR3: CASGSGQGATDTQYF; DNA: TGTGCTAGTGGCTCTGGACAGGGGGCTACGGATACGCAGTATTTT; D: TRBD1; V: TRBV12-5; size: NA; J: TRBJ2-3
CDR3: CSVEAQPGSPLHF; DNA: TGCAGCGTTGAAGCCCAACCGGGGTCACCCCTCCACTTT; D: NA; V: TRBV29-1; size: NA; J: TRBJ1-6
CDR3: CASSLAGTGEGYTF; DNA: TGCGCCAGCAGCTTGGCTGGGACAGGGGAAGGCTACACCTTC; D: TRBD1; V: TRBV5-1; size: NA; J: TRBJ1-2
CDR3: CASSDETGVSNTGELFF; DNA: TGTGCCAGCAGCGACGAGACAGGGGTGTCGAACACCGGGGAGCTGTTTTTT; D: TRBD1; V: TRBV5-4; size: few; J: TRBJ2-2
CDR3: CASSKGGLEDTQYF; DNA: TGCGCCAGCAGCAAGGGGGGGTTGGAGGATACGCAGTATTTT; D: NA; V: TRBV5-1; size: NA; J: TRBJ2-3
CDR3: CASSQNRAGANVLTF; DNA: TGCGCCAGCAGCCAGAACAGGGCTGGGGCCAACGTCCTGACTTTC; D: NA; V: TRBV4-1; size: NA; J: TRBJ2-6
CDR3: CASNPSTGDSYNEQFF; DNA: TGCGCCAGCAACCCCTCGACAGGCGATTCCTACAATGAGCAGTTCTTC; D: NA; V: TRBV5-1; size: NA; J: TRBJ2-1
CDR3: CASKGQTFTYTEAFF; DNA: TGTGCCAGTAAGGGACAGACTTTCACTTACACTGAAGCTTTCTTT; D: TRBD1; V: TRBV11-1; size: NA; J: TRBJ1-1
CDR3: CASSLGRQTPYNEQFF; DNA: TGTGCCAGCAGCCTGGGGAGGCAGACCCCTTACAATGAGCAGTTCTTC; D: NA; V: TRBV7-8; size: NA; J: TRBJ2-1
CDR3: CASSQVQGFGELFF; DNA: TGCGCCAGCAGCCAAGTTCAGGGGTTCGGGGAGCTGTTTTTT; D: NA; V: TRBV4-1; size: NA; J: TRBJ2-2
CDR3: CASSPGLAGALPRYNEQFF; DNA: TGTGCCAGCAGCCCCGGACTAGCGGGGGCCCTACCGCGATACAATGAGCAGTTCTTC; D: TRBD2; V: TRBV11-2; size: NA; J: TRBJ2-1
CDR3: CASSVLQGIGELFF; DNA: TGTGCCAGCAGCGTACTACAGGGGATCGGGGAGCTGTTTTTT; D: TRBD1; V: TRBV9; size: NA; J: TRBJ2-2
CDR3: CASRRTVINQPQHF; DNA: TGTGCCAGCAGAAGGACAGTGATCAATCAGCCCCAGCATTTT; D: NA; V: TRBV28; size: NA; J: TRBJ1-5
CDR3: CASSWTGQAEQYF; DNA: TGTGCCAGCAGTTGGACAGGGCAGGCCGAGCAGTACTTC; D: TRBD1; V: TRBV3-1/TRBV3-2; size: NA; J: TRBJ2-7